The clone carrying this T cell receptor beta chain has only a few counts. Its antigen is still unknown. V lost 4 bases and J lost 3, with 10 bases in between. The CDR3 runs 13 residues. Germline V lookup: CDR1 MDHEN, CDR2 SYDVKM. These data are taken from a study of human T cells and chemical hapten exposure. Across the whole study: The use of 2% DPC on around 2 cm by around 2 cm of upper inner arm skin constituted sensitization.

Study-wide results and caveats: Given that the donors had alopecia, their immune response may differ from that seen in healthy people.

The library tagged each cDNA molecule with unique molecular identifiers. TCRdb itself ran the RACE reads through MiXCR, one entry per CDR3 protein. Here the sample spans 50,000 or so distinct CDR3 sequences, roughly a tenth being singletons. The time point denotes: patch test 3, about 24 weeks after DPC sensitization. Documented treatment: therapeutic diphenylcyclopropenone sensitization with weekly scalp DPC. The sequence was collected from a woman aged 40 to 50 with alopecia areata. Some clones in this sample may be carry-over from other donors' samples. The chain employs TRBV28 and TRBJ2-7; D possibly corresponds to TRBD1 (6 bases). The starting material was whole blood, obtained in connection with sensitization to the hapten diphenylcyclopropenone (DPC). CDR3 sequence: CASSSLDSYEQYF. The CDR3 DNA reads TGTGCCAGCAGTTCCTTGGACAGCTACGAGCAGTACTTC.